These 18 T cell receptor beta chains originate from one sample sequenced in a study of shared clonotypes between healthy human individuals. CD45RO negativity and positive selection for CCR7 defined naive CD8 cells, a population that excluded terminally differentiated effector memory CD45RA+ cells. Clones were read by immunoSEQ multiplex PCR, and TCRdb kept only the in-frame ones, dropping some. The sample carries about 2 million clones, about 94% recorded once. Material: naive CD8+ T cells sorted from blood. Receptors originate from a man between 18 and 35 years old in good health.

J is TRBJ2-1 and V is TRBV25-1; D is unresolved. The CDR3 contains 15 residues. Per germline, CDR1 MGHDK and CDR2 SYGVNS. Deletions cut 4 bases from V and 0 bases from J, with 10 bases between. This CDR3 is CASSVTTSSYNEQFF. The CDR3 bases are TGTGCCAGCAGTGTTACGACCTCCTCCTACAATGAGCAGTTCTTC.

The CDR3 spells CASSPIGTGGINEQFF. The CDR3 bases are TGTGCCAGCAGTCCTATAGGGACAGGTGGTATCAATGAGCAGTTCTTC. The V gene is TRBV27, the J gene TRBJ2-1, with 8 positions matching TRBD1. The CDR3 totals 16 residues. The V gene's germline CDR1 is MNHEY and CDR2 SMNVEV (reference sequence). The ends lost 5 bases at V and 6 bases at J; junction bases unmatched: 12.

The chain links TRBV13 to TRBJ1-2, with 7 positions matching TRBD1. The trim removed 3 bases at V and 2 bases at J, leaving 6 bases unmatched. There are 15 residues in the CDR3. CDR1 and CDR2 from the germline V gene are PRHDT and FYEKMQ (reference sequence). As DNA, the CDR3 is TGTGCCAGCAGCTTCCAGTTGACAGGGAACTATGGCTACACCTTC. Translation gives CASSFQLTGNYGYTF.

This sequence joins TRBV7-2 and TRBJ1-1; D perhaps matches TRBD1 (6 bases). The CDR3 covers 15 residues. V was pared by 5 bases and J by 1 base, with 14 bases between. From germline, CDR1 is SGHTA and CDR2 FQGNSA. The CDR3 spells CASSPRGETNTEAFF. CDR3 in DNA: TGTGCCAGCAGCCCCAGGGGAGAGACGAACACTGAAGCTTTCTTT. Combining the CDR3 with reference TRBV7-2 and TRBJ1-1 gives the whole variable domain GAGVSQSPSNKVTEKGKDVELRCDPISGHTALYWYRQSLGQGLEFLIYFQGNSAPDKSGLPSDRFSAERTGGSVSTLTIQRTQQEDSAVYLCASSPRGETNTEAFFGQGTRLTVV.

The chain carries TRBV4-1 and TRBJ1-1; D is unresolved. Germline CDR1 MGHRA, CDR2 YSYEKL. V lost 4 bases and J 6 bases, leaving 6 bases between the germline ends. The CDR3 consists of 11 residues. The CDR3 here is CASSLGSEAFF. CDR3 bases: TGCGCCAGCAGCCTGGGTTCTGAAGCTTTCTTT.

This clone was seen once. This sample includes further DNA sequences coding for the same CDR3. The chain employs TRBV9 and TRBJ2-1; TRBD2 matches 9 bases. The CDR3 sequence is 15 residues long. The ends lost 0 bases at V and 6 bases at J; junction bases unmatched: 4. The germline V gene has CDR1 SGDLS and CDR2 YYNGEE. In DNA, the CDR3 is TGTGCCAGCAGCGTAGGTAGCGGGAGTGGCAATGAGCAGTTCTTC. This sequence encodes CASSVGSGSGNEQFF. Using reference TRBV9 and TRBJ2-1 for the parts outside the CDR3, the full variable domain is DSGVTQTPKHLITATGQRVTLRCSPRSGDLSVYWYQQSLDQGLQFLIQYYNGEERAKGNILERFSAQQFPDLHSELNLSSLELGDSALYFCASSVGSGSGNEQFFGPGTRLTVL.

The table lists this clone with a few counts. This chain connects TRBV27 to TRBJ2-7; 9 bases map to TRBD1. CDR1 is MNHEY, CDR2 SMNVEV, per germline (reference sequence). V trimming: 6 bases; J trimming: 3 bases; junction bases outside the gene matches: 3. This CDR3 contains 13 residues. Written as DNA, the CDR3 is TGTGCCAGCAGCGGGACAGGGATCTACGAGCAGTACTTC. Amino acids: CASSGTGIYEQYF.

This sequence joins TRBV28 and TRBJ2-1; 9 bases map to TRBD2. CDR1 is MDHEN, CDR2 SYDVKM, per germline. The CDR3 sequence is 13 residues long. Trimming removed 7 bases from V and 7 bases from J; junction bases left unmatched: 5. The CDR3 sequence is CASNLAGSNEQFF. In nucleotides, the CDR3 is TGTGCCAGCAACCTAGCGGGGTCGAATGAGCAGTTCTTC.

V and J are TRBV6-5 and TRBJ2-2, with D perhaps matching TRBD2 (5 bases). The CDR3 runs 15 residues. CDR1 and CDR2 from the germline V gene are MNHEY and SVGAGI. Trimming shortened V by 2 bases and J by 5 bases, and 12 bases separated the two germline ends. CDR3 protein: CASSYAASWTGELFF. In DNA form, the CDR3 reads TGTGCCAGCAGTTACGCGGCTAGCTGGACCGGGGAGCTGTTTTTT.

The J gene is TRBJ2-7, the V gene TRBV29-1; TRBD2 agrees at 13 bases. The germline V gene has CDR1 SQVTM and CDR2 ANQGSEA. This CDR3 region has 14 residues. V dropped 5 bases and J dropped 7; count of bases not matched to a gene: 8. The CDR3 coding sequence is TGCAGCGTTCAGGGACTAGCGGGGTTTGAAGAGCAGTACTTC. Translation gives CSVQGLAGFEEQYF.

This chain connects TRBV14 to TRBJ2-7, with 7 bases matching TRBD2. This CDR3 contains 15 residues. With 0 bases clipped from V and 5 bases from J, the junction kept 7 bases outside the gene matches. The germline CDR1 and CDR2 sequences are SGHDN and FVKESK. CDR3 region: CASSQEREAPNEQYF. The CDR3 DNA sequence: TGTGCCAGCAGCCAAGAACGGGAGGCCCCTAACGAGCAGTACTTC. The full variable domain, rest sourced from reference TRBV14 and TRBJ2-7, is EAGVTQFPSHSVIEKGQTVTLRCDPISGHDNLYWYRRVMGKEIKFLLHFVKESKQDESGMPNNRFLAERTGGTYSTLKVQPAELEDSGVYFCASSQEREAPNEQYFGPGTRLTVT.

The chain has TRBV6-6 and TRBJ2-5; D unresolved. The CDR3 is made up of 12 amino acids. Trimming took 2 bases from V and 5 from J, leaving 6 bases between them. The V gene's germline CDR1 is MNHNY and CDR2 SVGAGI (reference sequence). The CDR3 DNA follows: TGTGCCAGCAGTTACGATGGGGAGACCCAGTACTTC. Amino acids: CASSYDGETQYF.

The rearrangement joins TRBV7-6 to TRBJ2-3, with unresolved D. Germline V CDR1 and CDR2: SGHVS, FNYEAQ. V was cut by 1 base and J by 0 bases, with 8 bases left in between. The CDR3 runs to 15 residues. CDR3 nucleotide sequence: TGTGCCAGCAGCTTAGGATTTGGTAGCACAGATACGCAGTATTTT. This sequence encodes CASSLGFGSTDTQYF.

The sample holds one count of this clone. The DNA is left out, because the CDR3 cannot be placed on it with certainty; the CDR3 is given as TCRdb lists it. CDR3 loop: CASSYFGAGAAFF. V is TRBV6-5 and J is TRBJ1-1; the listed D gene, TRBD1, was not tested against the DNA. With termini counted, the CDR3 has 13 amino acids. From germline, CDR1 is MNHEY and CDR2 SVGAGI.

The rearrangement uses TRBV30 and TRBJ2-2; 9 bases map to TRBD2. Germline V lookup: CDR1 GTSNPN, CDR2 SVGIG (reference sequence). The CDR3 runs to 14 residues. The ends lost 3 bases at V and 5 bases at J; junction bases unmatched: 4. The CDR3: CAWRGLAGTGELFF. The CDR3 bases are TGTGCCTGGAGGGGACTAGCCGGTACCGGGGAGCTGTTTTTT. The full variable domain, its missing parts supplied by reference TRBV30 and TRBJ2-2, is SQTIHQWPATLVQPVGSPLSLECTVEGTSNPNLYWYRQAAGRGLQLLFYSVGIGQISSEVPQNLSASRPQDRQFILSSKKLLLSDSGFYLCAWRGLAGTGELFFGEGSRLTVL.

The J gene is TRBJ2-7, the V gene TRBV6-5; D is unclear. CDR1 and CDR2 from the germline V gene are MNHEY and SVGAGI. V was pared by 2 bases and J by 3 bases, with 11 bases between. The CDR3 is 14 residues long. DNA for the CDR3: TGTGCCAGCAGTTACGACGGAAAGGACTACGAGCAGTACTTC. It encodes CASSYDGKDYEQYF.

The rearrangement links TRBV2 to TRBJ2-1; 10 nucleotides agree with TRBD2. The V gene's germline CDR1 is SNHLY and CDR2 FYNNEI. V was clipped by 4 bases and J by 9 bases; unmatched bases: 6. This CDR3 comprises 14 residues. Written as DNA, the CDR3 is TGTGCCAGCAGTGGGGCTAGCGGGGGCCCTGAGCAGTTCTTC. It translates to CASSGASGGPEQFF.

The V call is TRBV5-1, the J call TRBJ1-6; 7 nucleotides align to TRBD1. The CDR3 has 15 residues. The junction had 6 bases not matched to a gene; V was cut back by 0 bases and J by 9 bases. Germline V gene sequence: CDR1 SGHRS, CDR2 YFSETQ. This CDR3 is CASSLETGTVSPLHF. CDR3 DNA: TGCGCCAGCAGCTTGGAGACAGGGACCGTTTCACCCCTCCACTTT.